This TCR beta chain was retrieved from a study of regulatory T cells in long-lasting Graves disease. Study-level background: Newly diagnosed Graves' patients took antithyroid drugs under 3 months. Findings and limits, study-wide: Persistent Graves' patients possessed reduced TCR diversity relative to recently diagnosed ones.

Libraries of TCR beta came from iRepertoire HTBI primers plus Arm-PCR of CDR3 regions. Via MiXCR, TCRdb re-called the multiplex PCR reads, giving one row per CDR3 protein. The repertoire holds 360,000 or so distinct CDR3 sequences, about 17% seen once, with over 20% in the top ten. This clonotype occurred many times. Its antigen remains unidentified. This CDR3 is 17 amino acids long. Deletions cut 0 bases from V and 6 bases from J, with 21 bases between. Germline values: CDR1 DFQATT, CDR2 SNEGSKA (reference sequence). The sample's time point: newly diagnosed GD, antithyroid drugs for less than 3 months. From RNA extracted from PBMCs, the TCR library was made. This sample was also put to use in a study of T cells in Graves' hyperthyroidism and ophthalmopathy. From that second work: Carried out on the TCR CDR3, a first-round RT-PCR used the HTBI primer set.

This sequence joins TRBV20-1 and TRBJ2-4; D is ambiguous. This receptor was taken from a young woman with Graves disease. The sample here was peripheral blood mononuclear cells (PBMCs), taken at new diagnosis, from a patient treated with antithyroid drugs. This chain's CDR3 is CSARDRVGPSKGNIQYF. The CDR3, as DNA: TGCAGTGCTAGAGATAGGGTGGGTCCGTCGAAGGGAAACATTCAGTACTTC.